This T cell receptor (beta chain) stems from a study of shared T cell receptors in the human thymus. Sequencing was performed with immunoSEQ multiplex PCR; in TCRdb, only in-frame clones are kept and a portion is missing. The sample lists about 540,000 clones, around three quarters occurring once. Germline CDR1 is SGHTA and CDR2 is FQGNSA. The ends were cut back, 0 bases at V and 3 bases at J, with 15 bases in the middle. The CDR3 length is 16 residues. These records were also assigned to another study, of human thymus T cells. From that report: Resections from corrective heart surgery supplied the thymus tissue. Biased V and J segment usage appeared in thymus and peripheral blood. Related research described strongly overlapping thymic repertoires in unrelated people.

What was sequenced was thymocytes. This chain connects TRBV7-2 to TRBJ2-7; D gene unclear. This sequence was found in a boy younger than two with a congenital heart defect. The CDR3 loop is CASSLASRVDVYEQYF. The CDR3, as DNA: TGTGCCAGCAGCTTAGCCTCTCGGGTTGACGTCTACGAGCAGTACTTC.